One sample yielded the 20 T cell receptor beta chains listed below, sequenced in a study of cytomegalovirus exposure and HLA in healthy donors. Sequenced by immunoSEQ multiplex PCR; TCRdb stores in-frame clones only, minus some. The table lists about 100,000 clones, approximately 95% of them singletons. Sample: PBMCs. These receptors were taken from a woman aged 18-30 years in good health and CMV-seronegative.

This clone came up once. V usage is TRBV30 and J usage is TRBJ2-5; no clear D gene. V lost 4 bases, J lost 0 bases, and 9 bases lay in between. The CDR3 extends over 13 amino acids. Germline-derived CDR1 and CDR2 are GTSNPN and SVGIG (reference sequence). The CDR3 coding sequence is TGTGCCTGGATTACAGCTAACCAAGAGACCCAGTACTTC. Protein: CAWITANQETQYF.

The chain recombines TRBV6-1 with TRBJ2-1; TRBD2 matches 15 bases. The junction had 4 bases not matched to a gene; V was cut back by 4 bases and J by 9 bases. There are 15 residues in the CDR3. Germline values: CDR1 MNHNS, CDR2 SASEGT. The CDR3 coding sequence is TGTGCCAGCAGTGGGACTAGCGGGGGGGTTGGTGAGCAGTTCTTC. Its protein product is CASSGTSGGVGEQFF.

The J gene is TRBJ1-2, the V gene TRBV10-1; a weak D match, TRBD1 (6 bases). From germline, CDR1 is WNHNN and CDR2 SYGVQD (reference sequence). Trimming took 3 bases from V and 8 from J, leaving 19 bases between them. The CDR3 loop spans 15 amino acids. The CDR3 reads CASSEYREHLCGYTF. The CDR3 nucleotides are TGCGCCAGCAGTGAATACAGGGAGCACCTTTGCGGCTACACCTTC.

The rearrangement joins TRBV4-1 to TRBJ2-7, with 7 bases that match TRBD1. V lost 4 bases, J lost 4 bases, and 10 bases stayed unmatched. Germline CDR1 and CDR2: MGHRA and YSYEKL. This CDR3 has 15 amino acids. DNA of the CDR3: TGCGCCAGCAGCCGGACACCGGGACAGAATTACGAGCAGTACTTC. Residues: CASSRTPGQNYEQYF.

This clone was observed a single time. This rearrangement joins TRBV7-2 to TRBJ2-7; 7 bases line up with TRBD1. This CDR3 has 16 amino acids. In germline, CDR1 is SGHTA, CDR2 FQGNSA. The J segment lost 2 bases and the V segment lost 2 bases, leaving 9 bases of the junction unmatched. As DNA, the CDR3 is TGTGCCAGCAGCTTACAAGGACAGGTACCAACCTACGAGCAGTACTTC. Encoded protein: CASSLQGQVPTYEQYF.

The chain recombines TRBV30 with TRBJ1-2; D not certain. This CDR3 comprises 11 residues. The V end lost 1 base, the J end lost 8 bases, and 8 bases lay between the germline ends. CDR1 GTSNPN and CDR2 SVGIG come from the germline V gene (reference sequence). CDR3 sequence (DNA): TGTGCCTGGAGTGCCCTGAGGGGCTACACCTTC. It specifies CAWSALRGYTF.

The chain is built from TRBV6-1 and TRBJ1-4; possibly TRBD1 for D (5 bases). The germline V gene encodes CDR1 MNHNS and CDR2 SASEGT. Trimming removed 10 bases at V and 3 bases at J, with 15 bases between. The CDR3 spans 14 residues. CDR3 region: CAIKGRGANEKLFF. In DNA, the CDR3 is TGTGCCATCAAGGGGAGGGGCGCTAATGAAAAACTGTTTTTT.

This chain joins TRBV6-5 and TRBJ1-2, with TRBD1 matching 7 bases. The CDR3 extends over 13 amino acids. Trimming at V came to 2 bases and at J to 6 bases, leaving 3 bases not matched to a gene. The germline gives CDR1 MNHEY, CDR2 SVGAGI. CDR3 DNA sequence: TGTGCCAGCAGTTACGACAGGGTCGATGGCTACACCTTC. This translates into CASSYDRVDGYTF.

The rearrangement uses TRBV6-5 and TRBJ2-7, with TRBD1 matching over 10 bases. V lost 5 bases and J lost 0; bases outside the gene matches: 4. From germline, CDR1 is MNHEY and CDR2 SVGAGI. The CDR3 sequence is 15 residues long. CDR3 sequence (DNA): TGTGCCAGCAGTACCCGGGACAGGGGCTCCTACGAGCAGTACTTC. Translating gives CASSTRDRGSYEQYF.

The V call is TRBV11-2, the J call TRBJ1-6; 8 bases are shared with TRBD1. This CDR3 contains 15 residues. The junction had 2 bases not matched to a gene; V was cut back by 3 bases and J by 4 bases. Germline V gene lookup returns CDR1 SGHAT and CDR2 FQNNGV. CDR3 nucleotide sequence: TGTGCCAGCAGCTTGGGACAGGAATATAATTCACCCCTCCACTTT. Its translation: CASSLGQEYNSPLHF.

The rearrangement links TRBV27 to TRBJ2-7; 10 bases align to TRBD1. The CDR3 runs 17 residues. The V and J ends lost 6 bases and 4 bases, in that order; junction bases with no gene match: 15. The V gene's germline CDR1 is MNHEY and CDR2 SMNVEV (reference sequence). CDR3 in amino acids: CASSRDRGVEGGYEQYF. The CDR3 bases are TGTGCCAGCAGCCGGGACAGGGGAGTTGAGGGTGGGTACGAGCAGTACTTC.

The chain recombines TRBV7-2 with TRBJ2-7; 9 nucleotides agree with TRBD1. The CDR3 consists of 14 residues. From germline, CDR1 is SGHTA and CDR2 FQGNSA. The V gene end was trimmed by 5 bases and the J gene end by 2 bases; junction bases not matched to a gene: 4. In nucleotides, the CDR3 is TGTGCCAGCAGCCCCTGGGACAGGGCCTACGAGCAGTACTTC. Amino acid sequence: CASSPWDRAYEQYF.

This rearrangement joins TRBV28 to TRBJ1-5; D perhaps matches TRBD1 (6 bases). V was trimmed by 4 bases and J by 3 bases, leaving 22 bases between them. The CDR3 has 18 residues. CDR1 MDHEN and CDR2 SYDVKM come from the germline V gene. CDR3 sequence (DNA): TGTGCCAGCAGTTCAGACAAATACAGGGCCCGACCCAATCAGCCCCAGCATTTT. Its translation: CASSSDKYRARPNQPQHF.

This chain uses TRBV28 with TRBJ1-1; maybe TRBD1 (5 bases). From germline, CDR1 is MDHEN and CDR2 SYDVKM. The CDR3 runs to 13 residues. V was shortened by 6 bases and J by 5 bases, with 13 bases between the two germline ends. The CDR3 sequence: CASSPAGGTEAFF. CDR3 in DNA: TGTGCCAGCAGCCCCGCTGGGGGGACTGAAGCTTTCTTT.

The V gene is TRBV9, the J gene TRBJ2-1, with 7 bases that match TRBD2. CDR1 SGDLS and CDR2 YYNGEE come from the germline V gene. The CDR3 sequence is 15 residues long. V was pared by 1 base and J by 5 bases, with 6 bases of the junction left unmatched. The CDR3 is CASSVWGGSNNEQFF. The CDR3 nucleotides read TGTGCCAGCAGCGTATGGGGGGGGTCTAACAATGAGCAGTTCTTC.

CDR3 DNA: TGTGCCAGCAGGGGGTGGGGGGGTTACACAGATACGCAGTATTTT. Translation gives CASRGWGGYTDTQYF. The chain couples TRBV2 to TRBJ2-3; 7 nucleotides match TRBD2. The CDR3 contains 15 residues. Germline values: CDR1 SNHLY, CDR2 FYNNEI. The junction had 8 bases not matched to a gene; V was cut back by 6 bases and J by 2 bases.

The chain combines TRBV28 with TRBJ1-5; D is unresolved. Between the trimmed V and J ends, which lost 2 bases and 3 bases, there was a span of 14 bases. CDR3 length: 16 residues. CDR1 is MDHEN, CDR2 SYDVKM, per germline. CDR3 sequence reads: CASSLMAGVNNQPQHF. The CDR3 nucleotides are TGTGCCAGCAGTTTAATGGCAGGCGTAAACAATCAGCCCCAGCATTTT.

The V gene is TRBV27, the J gene TRBJ1-2; 8 bases agree with TRBD1. The CDR3 consists of 17 residues. Germline V lookup: CDR1 MNHEY, CDR2 SMNVEV (reference sequence). After removal of 7 bases from V and 4 bases from J, the junction contained 17 bases not matched to a gene. In DNA form, the CDR3 reads TGTGCCAGCACCCTAAGGGCCAGGGGGCTGGTCGGCTATGGCTACACCTTC. It is translated as CASTLRARGLVGYGYTF.

The gene calls are TRBV5-4 and TRBJ2-3, with 8 bases fitting TRBD2. Germline V lookup: CDR1 SGHNT, CDR2 YYREEE (reference sequence). The CDR3 sequence is 15 residues long. V was pared by 3 bases and J by 1 base, with 4 bases of the junction left unmatched. CDR3 sequence (DNA): TGTGCCAGCAGCTCGGGGGGGAGAGGCACAGATACGCAGTATTTT. This codes for CASSSGGRGTDTQYF.

Regarding this clone: The junction departs from the called germline gene at one end, perhaps through a read error. The CDR3 sequence is CWRLREGSPLHF. In DNA form, the CDR3 reads TGCTGGAGGCTAAGGGAGGGTTCACCCCTCCACTTT. The genes are TRBV27 and TRBJ1-6, with D unresolved. The germline V gene has CDR1 MNHEY and CDR2 SMNVEV (reference sequence). The length of the CDR3 is 12 residues.